This TCR beta chain was recovered during a study of cytomegalovirus exposure and HLA in healthy donors. PCR employed 60 Vbeta and 13 Jbeta primers. Profiling relied on immunoSEQ multiplex PCR, and the TCRdb table lists in-frame clones only, not all of them. The table records about 98,000 clones, roughly 80% of them present only once. The CDR3 loop spans 12 amino acids. Between the trimmed V and J ends, which lost 6 bases and 10 bases, there was a span of 14 bases. Germline CDR1 reads MNHEY; CDR2 reads SMNVEV (reference sequence). The chain uses TRBV27 and TRBJ2-3; possible D gene TRBD2, 6 bases. The sequence derives from a man in his 60s in good health and CMV-seropositive. The material sequenced was PBMCs. This CDR3 reads CASRRFGGSQYF. CDR3 nucleotide sequence: TGTGCCAGCAGGCGGTTCGGAGGGTCGCAGTATTTT.